This T cell receptor beta chain came from a study of PD-1 blockade in classical Hodgkin lymphoma. Study in general: Nivolumab was administered to patients intravenously at 3 mg/kg every 2 weeks.

About this clone itself: Its specificity is unknown. Additional DNA sequences in this sample encode the identical CDR3.

Time point specified: cycle 4 day 1 (C4D1), after around six weeks of nivolumab. Each patient's relapse followed autologous stem cell transplantation, and brentuximab vedotin exposure varied. Study-wide findings and caveats: Baseline TCR diversity was reportedly lower in newly diagnosed patients than in healthy donors. It was reported as lower still in relapsed/refractory patients. Patients newly diagnosed and complete responders had comparable baseline diversity. With CD4+ cells, TCR diversity rose significantly by C4D1, but not with CD8+ cells.

This CDR3 is built from 13 residues. V was cut by 4 bases and J by 4 bases, with 10 bases left in between. Germline CDR1 SGHRS, CDR2 YFSETQ. Sequencing was performed with immunoSEQ multiplex PCR; in TCRdb, only in-frame clones are kept and a portion is missing. The table shows around 25,000 clones, with roughly 86% occurring only once. The material sequenced was peripheral blood mononuclear cells (PBMCs), taken before the fourth cycle of nivolumab. The receptor was derived from a human donor with classical Hodgkin lymphoma. The rearrangement links TRBV5-1 to TRBJ2-3; D remains unclear. The CDR3 protein is CASSLYSADTQYF. CDR3 sequence (DNA): TGCGCCAGCAGCCTTTATTCGGCAGATACGCAGTATTTT.